This TCR beta chain was found in a study of blood T cell repertoires in COVID-19. Study at large: Material from acute and convalescent COVID-19 was sourced from the United States, Italy and Spain.

TCRdb keeps only in-frame clones here, not all; method: immunoSEQ multiplex PCR. The data show fewer than 200,000 clones, 80% to 90% seen once. Trimming cost V 7 bases and J 3 bases, with 14 bases left between them. The CDR3 covers 14 residues. CDR1 SGHRS and CDR2 YFSETQ come from the germline V gene. The source is a man over 45 with active or convalescent COVID-19. The chain employs TRBV5-1 and TRBJ2-1, with D perhaps matching TRBD1 (6 bases). What was sequenced was peripheral blood. CDR3 in DNA: TGCGCCAGCTCGGGGTACAGGGACTACAATGAGCAGTTCTTC. Translating gives CASSGYRDYNEQFF.